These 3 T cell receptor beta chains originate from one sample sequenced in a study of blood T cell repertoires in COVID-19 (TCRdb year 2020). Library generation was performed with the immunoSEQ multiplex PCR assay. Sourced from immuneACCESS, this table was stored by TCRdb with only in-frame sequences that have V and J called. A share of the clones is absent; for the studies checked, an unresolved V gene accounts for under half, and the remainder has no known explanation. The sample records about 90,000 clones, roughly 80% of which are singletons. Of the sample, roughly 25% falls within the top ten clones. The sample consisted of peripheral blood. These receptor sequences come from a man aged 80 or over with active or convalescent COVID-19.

The CDR3 reads CASSRGSGQERYEQYF. The CDR3 nucleotides read TGTGCCAGCAGTAGAGGTTCGGGACAGGAAAGGTACGAGCAGTACTTC. This rearrangement joins TRBV7-9 to TRBJ2-7; 8 nucleotides agree with TRBD1. The ends lost 6 bases at V and 4 bases at J; junction bases unmatched: 14. The CDR3 is 16 amino acids. The germline V gene encodes CDR1 SEHNR and CDR2 FQNEAQ (reference sequence).

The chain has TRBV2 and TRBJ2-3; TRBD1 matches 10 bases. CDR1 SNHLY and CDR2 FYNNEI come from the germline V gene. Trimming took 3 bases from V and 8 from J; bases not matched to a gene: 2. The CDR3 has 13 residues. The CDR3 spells CASSEGQGTTQYF. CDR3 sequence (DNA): TGTGCCAGCAGTGAGGGACAGGGGACTACGCAGTATTTT.

The CDR3 here is CASKPGGVGKQYF. DNA for the CDR3: TGTGCCAGTAAGCCGGGCGGGGTTGGGAAGCAGTACTTC. The chain couples TRBV19 to TRBJ2-7; a weak D match, TRBD2 (6 bases). Germline CDR1 is LNHDA and CDR2 is SQIVND (reference sequence). Trimming stripped 7 bases from V and 8 bases from J, with 18 bases between. The CDR3 consists of 13 residues.